Each of the 17 T cell receptor beta chains below was sequenced from the same sample in a study of T cell responses to AZD1222 COVID-19 vaccine. Here immunoSEQ multiplex PCR was the method, and the copy in TCRdb shows in-frame clones only, minus some. Among some 130,000 clones listed, 93% were seen once. The source material was peripheral blood, sampled on day 0 of AZD1222 vaccination. The origin of the receptors is an adult in good health.

CDR3 sequence (DNA): TGCGCCAGCAGTCACCCTAGGGACAGGACTAGAGGGGAGGCCAAAAACATTCAGTACTTC. This translates into CASSHPRDRTRGEAKNIQYF. The V and J genes are TRBV23-1 and TRBJ2-4, with D tentatively TRBD1 (8 bases). TRBV23-1 is given ORF status, its function remaining uncertain. CDR3 length equals 20 residues. V was clipped by 3 bases and J by 1 base, with 25 bases between them.

This clone showed up just once. The chain has TRBV10-1 and TRBJ1-2; 7 nucleotides agree with TRBD1. Germline assignment: CDR1 WNHNN and CDR2 SYGVQD (reference sequence). There are 14 residues in the CDR3. After removal of 6 bases from V and 4 bases from J, the junction contained 8 bases not matched to a gene. The CDR3 DNA is TGCGCCAGCAGGGCGAGAGGGGGCTTCTATGGCTACACCTTC. It encodes CASRARGGFYGYTF.

As DNA, the CDR3 is TGCGCCAGCACCCCGGCGGTAAACACCGGGGAGCTGTTTTTT. Protein sequence: CASTPAVNTGELFF. V gene TRBV5-1 combines with J gene TRBJ2-2; D ambiguous. Trimming stripped 6 bases from V and 2 bases from J, with 11 bases between. Germline-derived CDR1 and CDR2 are SGHRS and YFSETQ. The CDR3 extends over 14 amino acids.

The chain carries TRBV12-3 or TRBV12-4 and TRBJ2-5; possibly TRBD1 for D (5 bases). V dropped 6 bases and J dropped 5 bases, with 10 bases sitting between them. The CDR3 sequence is 12 residues long. This CDR3 is CASSPQGETQYF. In DNA form, the CDR3 reads TGTGCCAGCAGCCCGCAGGGTGAGACCCAGTACTTC.

The chain recombines TRBV7-6 with TRBJ1-4; 7 nucleotides line up with TRBD1. The CDR3 extends over 16 amino acids. V gave up 0 bases and J gave up 4 bases; unmatched junction bases: 5. The germline CDR1 and CDR2 sequences are SGHVS and FNYEAQ. The CDR3, as DNA: TGTGCCAGCAGCTTAGCGGGGACAGCTATTAATGAAAAACTGTTTTTT. Translation gives CASSLAGTAINEKLFF.

The chain links TRBV30 to TRBJ2-2; D gene unclear. This CDR3 has 12 residues. The germline V gene has CDR1 GTSNPN and CDR2 SVGIG (reference sequence). The V gene lost 5 bases and the J gene lost 6 bases, with 10 bases spanning the gap. The CDR3: CAWRLWAGELFF. CDR3 DNA sequence: TGTGCCTGGCGCCTTTGGGCCGGGGAGCTGTTTTTT.

The chain employs TRBV28 and TRBJ1-5; 9 nucleotides match TRBD1. This CDR3 is built from 12 residues. The germline gives CDR1 MDHEN, CDR2 SYDVKM. The CDR3 DNA is TGTGGGACAGGGGTGCTCAATCAGCCCCAGCATTTT. Amino acid sequence: CGTGVLNQPQHF.

The rearrangement uses TRBV19 and TRBJ1-5, with TRBD1 identical over 9 bases. The J segment lost 4 bases and the V segment lost 5 bases, leaving 6 bases of the junction unmatched. Germline V gene lookup returns CDR1 LNHDA and CDR2 SQIVND (reference sequence). The CDR3 spans 15 residues. The chain's CDR3 is CASSLDRGKNQPQHF. DNA of the CDR3: TGTGCCAGTAGTTTGGACAGGGGTAAAAATCAGCCCCAGCATTTT.

This clone has just one count. The chain joins TRBV28 to TRBJ2-7, with D possibly matching TRBD2 (5 bases). V lost 4 bases and J lost 3, with 19 bases in between. CDR1 is MDHEN, CDR2 SYDVKM, per germline. The length of the CDR3 is 16 residues. In DNA form, the CDR3 reads TGTGCCAGCAGTTCCGACGACTATTTCTCGGTCTACGAGCAGTACTTC. Protein sequence: CASSSDDYFSVYEQYF.

V is TRBV19 and J is TRBJ1-3; the D is unclear. The CDR3 spans 13 residues. Trimming cost V 2 bases and J 1 base, with 3 bases left between them. CDR1 and CDR2 from the germline V gene are LNHDA and SQIVND (reference sequence). The CDR3 protein is CASSIWSGNTIYF. In DNA form, the CDR3 reads TGTGCCAGTAGTATATGGTCTGGAAACACCATATATTTT. Looking up the rest from reference TRBV19 and TRBJ1-3 gives the full variable domain: DGGITQSPKYLFRKEGQNVTLSCEQNLNHDAMYWYRQDPGQGLRLIYYSQIVNDFQKGDIAEGYSVSREKKESFPLTVTSAQKNPTAFYLCASSIWSGNTIYFGEGSWLTVV.

The chain carries TRBV7-9 and TRBJ2-7; no reliable D call. V was clipped by 2 bases and J by 5 bases, with 7 bases between them. The CDR3 runs to 12 residues. The germline gives CDR1 SEHNR, CDR2 FQNEAQ (reference sequence). The CDR3 is CASSLFPHEQYF. CDR3 DNA: TGTGCCAGCAGCTTATTCCCACACGAGCAGTACTTC.

The rearrangement uses TRBV7-5 and TRBJ1-5; TRBD1 is the table's D call, not checked against the DNA. TRBV7-5 has pseudogene status. This CDR3 has 16 amino acids. As DNA, the CDR3 is TGTGCCAGAAGCTTAAGGAAAGACAGGGTGCCATGGCCCCAGCATTTT. As protein: CARSLRKDRVPWPQHF.

The CDR3 region is CASSLSRQDQPQHF. As DNA, the CDR3 is TGTGCCAGCAGTTTATCGCGCCAGGATCAGCCCCAGCATTTT. V gene TRBV28 combines with J gene TRBJ1-5; no clear D gene. Trimming pared 1 base from V and 5 bases from J, leaving 9 bases between. This CDR3 has 14 amino acids. From germline, CDR1 is MDHEN and CDR2 SYDVKM.

The chain employs TRBV4-2 and TRBJ2-1, with TRBD2 matching over 9 bases. Germline loops: CDR1 LGHNA, CDR2 YNFKEQ. The CDR3 sequence is 17 residues long. With V trimmed by 4 bases and J by 10 bases, 17 bases remained unmatched. The CDR3 region is CASSPRAGGRLNYEQFF. CDR3 sequence (DNA): TGTGCCAGCAGCCCGCGAGCGGGGGGCCGCTTAAACTACGAGCAGTTCTTC.

The gene calls are TRBV4-2 and TRBJ1-3, with a possible D match to TRBD1 (5 bases). The CDR3 is made up of 18 amino acids. Germline CDR1 and CDR2: LGHNA and YNFKEQ. V lost 3 bases, J lost 0 bases, and 18 bases lay in between. CDR3: CASSHFLGVVGSGNTIYF. The CDR3, as DNA: TGTGCCAGCAGCCATTTTTTGGGGGTAGTGGGCTCTGGAAACACCATATATTTT.

V and J are TRBV18 and TRBJ1-3; no clear D. CDR1 KGHSH and CDR2 LQKENI come from the germline V gene. V lost 2 bases, J lost 0 bases, and 5 bases lay in between. The CDR3 is 14 amino acids. CDR3 in amino acids: CASSPENSGNTIYF. The CDR3 DNA sequence: TGTGCCAGCTCACCAGAGAACTCTGGAAACACCATATATTTT.

This clone was picked up one time. The genes are TRBV28 and TRBJ1-2, with 7 bases lining up with TRBD1. The V segment lost 3 bases and the J segment 8 bases; nucleotides outside the gene matches: 15. The CDR3 is 16 amino acids. In germline, CDR1 is MDHEN, CDR2 SYDVKM. The CDR3 sequence is CASSFWDSSRSLGYTF. The CDR3, as DNA: TGTGCCAGCAGTTTCTGGGACAGTTCAAGATCGTTAGGCTACACCTTC.